The entry below describes one T cell receptor beta chain. This sample was taken from a study of blood T cell repertoires in COVID-19. Whole-study context: The analysed material was cDNA or gDNA that came from T cells, B-cell-depleted T cells, or PBMCs.

Clinical histories supplied by participants themselves formed the basis of cohort assignment. Donors in Cohort 3 counted as recovered after two negative PCRs, clearance, or symptom resolution. Original processing notes: Amplifying reference gene primers gave estimates of nucleated cell counts. Clones were sequenced by immunoSEQ multiplex PCR, and TCRdb holds only the in-frame ones, with some missing. The V and J calls and the clone size are those of that table, but D and trimming were determined from the DNA. This table has hundreds of thousands of clones, around 84% appearing once. Specimen: PBMCs or T cells enriched from blood (not recorded which). This TCR was sampled from a man between 18 and 35 years old who had recovered from COVID-19.

The CDR3 spells CATSRASQGADGYTF. The DNA for the CDR3 is TGTGCCACCAGCAGAGCGTCTCAGGGGGCGGATGGCTACACCTTC. The chain recombines TRBV15 with TRBJ1-2, with 8 bases matching TRBD1. In germline, CDR1 is LNHNV, CDR2 YYDKDF (reference sequence). The V gene end was trimmed by 1 base and the J gene end by 6 bases; junction bases not matched to a gene: 7. The CDR3 consists of 15 residues.